Each of the 16 T cell receptor beta chains below was sequenced from the same sample in a study of response to subunit inactivated influenza vaccine. One entry per CDR3 protein, called by TCRdb with MiXCR from the RT-PCR reads. This table holds 710,000 or so distinct CDR3 sequences, approximately 14% found once. Specimen: PBMCs from blood, collected 12 days after vaccination. These receptor sequences come from a man aged 45-65 years who received an inactivated influenza vaccine.

The chain joins TRBV6-1 to TRBJ1-4; D might be TRBD1 (5 bases). V gave up 1 base and J gave up 12 bases, with 12 bases separating them. This CDR3 spans 13 amino acids. Germline V gives CDR1 MNHNS, CDR2 SASEGT. The CDR3 bases are TGTGCCAGCAGTGAAGTGGGTCGAGGGGAACTGTTTTTT. This encodes CASSEVGRGELFF.

CDR3 coding DNA: TGTGCCACCTCCCCTGCCGGGCAAAACACCGGGGAGCTGTTTTTT. This gives the protein CATSPAGQNTGELFF. The rearrangement uses TRBV3-1 and TRBJ2-2; D is uncertain. Germline values: CDR1 LGHDT, CDR2 YNNKEL (reference sequence). Trimming pared 10 bases from V and 2 bases from J, leaving 17 bases between. CDR3 size: 15 residues.

The rearrangement links TRBV24-1 to TRBJ2-1, with 9 bases matching TRBD2. This CDR3 is built from 16 residues. The junction had 14 bases not matched to a gene; V was cut back by 3 bases and J by 12 bases. The V gene's germline CDR1 is KGHDR and CDR2 SFDVKD. The CDR3 DNA is TGTGCCACCAGTGATCCGCCGGCTAGCGGGGCGAGGGGGCAGTTCTTC. This encodes CATSDPPASGARGQFF.

This chain joins TRBV11-2 and TRBJ2-2; TRBD1 is a possible D gene (5 bases). The CDR3 has 16 residues. Deletions cut 2 bases from V and 3 bases from J, with 13 bases between. Germline V gene sequence: CDR1 SGHAT, CDR2 FQNNGV. The CDR3 DNA is TGTGCCAGCAGCTTATACCAGGGCGTCTACACCGGGGAGCTGTTTTTT. Protein: CASSLYQGVYTGELFF.

This clonotype was found a few times. The CDR3 nucleotides read TGTGCCAGCAGCCAAATCAGGGACACTGAAGCTTTCTTT. Translating it yields CASSQIRDTEAFF. V usage is TRBV3-1 and J usage is TRBJ1-1, with a weak D call TRBD1 (5 bases). With 2 bases removed from V and 3 bases from J, the gap between germline ends came to 7 bases. This CDR3 comprises 13 residues. Germline V gene lookup returns CDR1 LGHDT and CDR2 YNNKEL (reference sequence).

This sequence joins TRBV12-3 or TRBV12-4 and TRBJ1-6, with TRBD1 identical over 9 bases. The junction had 6 bases not matched to a gene; V was cut back by 5 bases and J by 7 bases. The CDR3 length is 15 residues. The CDR3 coding sequence is TGTGCCAGCAGTGTCAGGACAGGGGTAAATTCACCCCTCCACTTT. It codes for CASSVRTGVNSPLHF.

In this sample, this clonotype turned up once. The rearrangement joins TRBV6-5 to TRBJ1-2; D is possibly TRBD1 (6 bases). Looked up from germline, CDR1 is MNHEY and CDR2 is SVGAGI. Trimming removed 1 base at V and 8 bases at J, with 23 bases between. The CDR3 is made up of 17 amino acids. DNA for the CDR3: TGTGCCAGCAGTTACTATTCCCCGGGACAACAAGAACCCGGCTACACCTTC. Translation: CASSYYSPGQQEPGYTF.

At least ten counts were recorded for this clonotype. This chain uses TRBV20-1 with TRBJ2-3; 11 nucleotides align to TRBD2. CDR3 length: 15 residues. The trim removed 5 bases at V and 6 bases at J, leaving 10 bases unmatched. Per germline, CDR1 DFQATT and CDR2 SNEGSKA (reference sequence). The CDR3 DNA sequence: TGCAGTGCTCTAGCGGGGGGAATCTGGACGGATACGCAGTATTTT. Protein product: CSALAGGIWTDTQYF.

V gene TRBV27 combines with J gene TRBJ2-2; 11 bases are shared with TRBD2. V lost 2 bases, J lost 4 bases, and 6 bases stayed unmatched. Germline loops: CDR1 MNHEY, CDR2 SMNVEV (reference sequence). The length of the CDR3 is 17 residues. DNA of the CDR3: TGTGCCAGCAGTTTAGAACTAGCGGGGGTTCCCACCGGGGAGCTGTTTTTT. Its protein product is CASSLELAGVPTGELFF.

The genes are TRBV20-1 and TRBJ2-1; D gene uncertain. V dropped 6 bases and J dropped 4 bases, with 16 bases sitting between them. The germline V gene has CDR1 DFQATT and CDR2 SNEGSKA (reference sequence). The CDR3 has 14 residues. The CDR3 region has the DNA TGCAGTGCGCGTGGCGGAGTGACGTACAATGAGCAGTTCTTC. Its translation is CSARGGVTYNEQFF.

The rearrangement joins TRBV20-1 to TRBJ1-5; possibly TRBD1 for D (5 bases). CDR1 and CDR2 from the germline V gene are DFQATT and SNEGSKA (reference sequence). The CDR3 has 12 amino acids. Trimming cost V 6 bases and J 7 bases, with 13 bases left between them. The CDR3 here is CSAPLGGQPQHF. The CDR3 DNA reads TGCAGTGCCCCTTTGGGGGGACAGCCCCAGCATTTT.

This chain joins TRBV4-1 and TRBJ2-1; TRBD1 matches 11 bases. Germline CDR1 is MGHRA and CDR2 is YSYEKL. The CDR3 consists of 16 residues. Trimming removed 0 bases from V and 5 bases from J; junction bases left unmatched: 3. CDR3 protein: CASSQEWDRGDNEQFF. DNA for the CDR3: TGCGCCAGCAGCCAAGAATGGGACAGGGGGGACAATGAGCAGTTCTTC.

The chain has TRBV7-2 and TRBJ2-7, with D unresolved. CDR1 is SGHTA, CDR2 FQGNSA, per germline. There are 13 residues in the CDR3. Trimming cost V 0 bases and J 4 bases, with 7 bases left between them. The CDR3 nucleotides read TGTGCCAGCAGCTTAGCGGTCCCTTACGAGCAGTACTTC. It translates to CASSLAVPYEQYF.

This clonotype was picked up a small number of times. CDR3 sequence (DNA): TGTGCCAGCAGTTACCGGTCAGGGGGGATCACAGATACGCAGTATTTT. Protein: CASSYRSGGITDTQYF. The rearrangement uses TRBV6-5 and TRBJ2-3; the D gene is possibly TRBD1 (7 bases). The CDR3 has 16 amino acids. The germline V and J ends were trimmed by 2 bases and 2 bases, with 14 bases remaining between them. The V gene's germline CDR1 is MNHEY and CDR2 SVGAGI.

The genes are TRBV6-1 and TRBJ2-2; 9 nucleotides agree with TRBD2. From germline, CDR1 is MNHNS and CDR2 SASEGT. The V segment lost 6 bases and the J segment 1 base; nucleotides outside the gene matches: 6. This CDR3 has 16 amino acids. Here the CDR3 DNA reads TGTGCCAGCAGCCGACTAGCGGTGATGAACACCGGGGAGCTGTTTTTT. This sequence encodes CASSRLAVMNTGELFF.

This chain uses TRBV6-2 or TRBV6-3 with TRBJ2-5, with D perhaps matching TRBD1 or TRBD2 (6 bases each). V dropped 6 bases and J dropped 5 bases, with 16 bases sitting between them. Germline-derived CDR1 and CDR2 are MNHEY and SVGEGT. The CDR3 has 14 residues. The CDR3 coding sequence is TGTGCCAGCAGACCGCCCCAGGGGAGGGAGACCCAGTACTTC. It encodes CASRPPQGRETQYF.